The clone carrying this T cell receptor beta chain was observed a single time. The target antigen is unknown. PCR used 60 Vbeta primers and 13 Jbeta primers. The data were produced by immunoSEQ multiplex PCR, yet TCRdb's version contains in-frame clones alone and is incomplete. The table includes about 150,000 clones, roughly 80% detected once. Germline lookup yields CDR1 PRHDT and CDR2 FYEKMQ (reference sequence). The CDR3 has 16 residues. V was trimmed by 5 bases and J by 6 bases, leaving 19 bases between them. These data come from a study of cytomegalovirus exposure and HLA in healthy donors. Study-wide findings and caveats: Available immune exposure information covered CMV serostatus only. A later analysis found common viral pathogens apparently linked to several of the most significant clusters. An analysis done earlier found most TCR beta V segments productive about 87% or about 30% of the time. A later analysis linked 15,000 to 20,000 TCR beta sequences to HLA alleles at 0.05 false discovery rate.

The sample taken for sequencing was PBMCs. The sequence derives from a woman in her 30s in good health and CMV-seronegative. The gene calls are TRBV13 and TRBJ2-2; D might be TRBD1 (7 bases). CDR3 amino acids: CASSPPQGRFAGELFF. DNA of the CDR3: TGTGCCAGCAGCCCACCACAGGGGAGGTTTGCCGGGGAGCTGTTTTTT.